Detailed here is one T cell receptor (beta chain). The CDR3 is 15 residues long. CDR1 is GTSNPN, CDR2 SVGIG, per germline (reference sequence). V lost 2 bases and J 5 bases, leaving 15 bases between the germline ends. The donors gave bone marrow, and they were healthy. The sample is drawn from a study of cytomegalovirus exposure and HLA in healthy donors. In the PCR, 60 Vbeta and 13 Jbeta primers were used. Sequencing was performed with immunoSEQ multiplex PCR; in TCRdb, only in-frame clones are kept and a portion is missing. The sample contains approximately 99,000 clones, 79% of which appear only once.

This rearrangement joins TRBV30 to TRBJ1-4; D not certain. The sequenced material came from PBMCs. The TCR comes from a male donor in good health and CMV-seropositive. The CDR3, as DNA: TGTGCCTGGAGTCAAAACAGTCTCGCAAATGAAAAACTGTTTTTT. Its protein product is CAWSQNSLANEKLFF. Drawing the rest from reference TRBV30 and TRBJ1-4, the complete variable domain is SQTIHQWPATLVQPVGSPLSLECTVEGTSNPNLYWYRQAAGRGLQLLFYSVGIGQISSEVPQNLSASRPQDRQFILSSKKLLLSDSGFYLCAWSQNSLANEKLFFGSGTQLSVL.